These 9 T cell receptor beta chains were sequenced from one sample in a study of vaccination and CD4 T cells after COVID-19 (dated by TCRdb to the early 2020s). The method was PCR. For sequencing, an Illumina iSeq 100 was employed. DNA from cultured CD4+ T cells was subjected to TCR sequencing with the Oncomine TCR Beta short-read assay at the Johns Hopkins FTIC core. Starting from the raw public reads, TCRdb applied fastp trimming at Q25, assembled clones with MiXCR and retained in-frame beta chains. Duplicate CDR3 protein sequences are folded into a single record with the most common DNA and genes. The sample has 11,000 or so distinct CDR3 sequences on record, 53% of them singletons. The ten top clones hold over 10% of the sample. The sample's treatment or condition label is to be understood as: approximately nine-day PBMC culture with coronavirus spike peptide pools or control peptides (ViraFEST assay).

These receptors' targets are unknown. The sample was CD4+ T cells from blood, cultured in vitro. These receptors came from a human donor who had recovered from COVID-19.

The chain has TRBV3-1 and TRBJ2-1, with TRBD2 matching over 8 bases. The germline CDR1 and CDR2 sequences are LGHDT and YNNKEL (reference sequence). The CDR3 is made up of 15 amino acids. V dropped 3 bases and J dropped 4; count of bases not matched to a gene: 5. The CDR3 loop is CASSHPGLGYNEQFF. The CDR3 nucleotides read TGTGCCAGCAGCCACCCGGGACTAGGGTACAATGAGCAGTTCTTC.

This clonotype was seen a few times. The rearrangement joins TRBV24-1 to TRBJ2-7, with 12 bases matching TRBD1. CDR1 and CDR2 (germline): KGHDR, SFDVKD. This CDR3 contains 16 residues. V lost 3 bases to trimming and J lost 6 bases; unmatched junction nucleotides: 8. CDR3 amino acids: CATSDPTGTGGGEQYF. The CDR3 bases are TGTGCCACCAGTGATCCGACCGGGACAGGGGGCGGCGAGCAGTACTTC.

In its sample, this clonotype was seen a few times. This rearrangement joins TRBV28 to TRBJ2-6; D is unresolved. The V gene lost 7 bases and the J gene lost 0 bases, with 16 bases spanning the gap. The CDR3 is 17 residues long. Germline CDR1 reads MDHEN; CDR2 reads SYDVKM. CDR3 loop: CASNQQPSISGANVLTF. The CDR3 nucleotides are TGTGCCAGCAACCAACAGCCCAGCATCTCTGGGGCCAACGTCCTGACTTTC. The full variable domain, with the rest looked up from reference TRBV28 and TRBJ2-6, is DVKVTQSSRYLVKRTGEKVFLECVQDMDHENMFWYRQDPGLGLRLIYFSYDVKMKEKGDIPEGYSVSREKKERFSLILESASTNQTSMYLCASNQQPSISGANVLTFGAGSRLTVL.

The V gene is TRBV2, the J gene TRBJ2-7, with D possibly called TRBD1 or TRBD2 (5 bases each). Trimming took 6 bases from V and 2 from J, leaving 14 bases between them. The CDR3 covers 14 residues. CDR1 SNHLY and CDR2 FYNNEI come from the germline V gene. CDR3 DNA sequence: TGTGCCAGCAGGTTCCTGCAGGGAGCCTACGAGCAGTACTTC. This gives the protein CASRFLQGAYEQYF.

The rearrangement joins TRBV20-1 to TRBJ2-5, with 11 bases that match TRBD2. This CDR3 spans 13 amino acids. Looked up from germline, CDR1 is DFQATT and CDR2 is SNEGSKA (reference sequence). The J segment lost 4 bases and the V segment lost 3 bases, leaving 1 base of the junction unmatched. The CDR3 DNA sequence: TGCAGTGCTAGCGGACTAGCGGGAGAGACCCAGTACTTC. This encodes CSASGLAGETQYF.

A few counts support this clonotype. The V and J genes are TRBV20-1 and TRBJ1-6; unclear D gene. Germline V gene data show CDR1 as DFQATT and CDR2 as SNEGSKA (reference sequence). Deletions cut 3 bases from V and 9 bases from J, with 3 bases between. The CDR3 length is 10 residues. CDR3 region: CSARVSPLHF. CDR3 DNA sequence: TGCAGTGCTAGGGTTTCACCCCTCCACTTT.

The chain combines TRBV6-5 with TRBJ2-7, with TRBD1 matching 9 bases. V lost 2 bases and J lost 6; bases outside the gene matches: 8. This CDR3 comprises 15 residues. Germline V gene data show CDR1 as MNHEY and CDR2 as SVGAGI. The CDR3 protein is CASSYTHRGRVEQYF. CDR3 sequence (DNA): TGTGCCAGCAGTTACACGCACAGGGGGCGGGTCGAGCAGTACTTC.

The V and J genes are TRBV28 and TRBJ2-2; a possible D gene is TRBD2 (5 bases). The germline V gene has CDR1 MDHEN and CDR2 SYDVKM. The length of the CDR3 is 16 residues. The V gene lost 3 bases and the J gene lost 1 base, with 12 bases spanning the gap. The CDR3, as DNA: TGTGCCAGCAGTTTGGGTCCGAGCGGGAACACCGGGGAGCTGTTTTTT. Encoded protein: CASSLGPSGNTGELFF.

The rearrangement uses TRBV6-2 or TRBV6-3 and TRBJ2-2, with TRBD2 identical over 8 bases. Germline V CDR1 and CDR2: MNHEY, SVGEGT. The CDR3 extends over 16 amino acids. Unmatched junction bases numbered 6, after V lost 2 bases and J lost 4 bases. Here the CDR3 reads CASSYRLAGSTGELFF. The CDR3 DNA follows: TGTGCCAGCAGTTACCGTCTAGCGGGCAGCACCGGGGAGCTGTTTTTT.